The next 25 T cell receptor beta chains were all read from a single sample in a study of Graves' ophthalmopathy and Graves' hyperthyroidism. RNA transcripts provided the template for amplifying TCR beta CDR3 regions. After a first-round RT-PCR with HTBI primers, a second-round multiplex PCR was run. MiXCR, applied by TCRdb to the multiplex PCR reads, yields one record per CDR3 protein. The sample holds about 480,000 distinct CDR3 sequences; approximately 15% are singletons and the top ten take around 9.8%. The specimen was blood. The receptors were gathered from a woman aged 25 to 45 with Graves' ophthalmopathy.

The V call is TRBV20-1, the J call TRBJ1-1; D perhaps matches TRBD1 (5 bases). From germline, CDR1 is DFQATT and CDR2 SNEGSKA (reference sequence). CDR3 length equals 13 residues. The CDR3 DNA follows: TGCCTGACCCCGGGGGATTCGAACACTGAAGCTTTCTTT. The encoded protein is CLTPGDSNTEAFF.

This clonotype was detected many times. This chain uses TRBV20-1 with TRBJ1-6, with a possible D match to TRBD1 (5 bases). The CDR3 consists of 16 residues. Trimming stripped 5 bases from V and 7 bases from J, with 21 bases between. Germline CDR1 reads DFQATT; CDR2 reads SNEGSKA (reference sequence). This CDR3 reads CSALLSGASGNSPLHF. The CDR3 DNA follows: TGCAGTGCTCTTCTCTCCGGGGCCTCTGGGAATTCACCCCTCCACTTT.

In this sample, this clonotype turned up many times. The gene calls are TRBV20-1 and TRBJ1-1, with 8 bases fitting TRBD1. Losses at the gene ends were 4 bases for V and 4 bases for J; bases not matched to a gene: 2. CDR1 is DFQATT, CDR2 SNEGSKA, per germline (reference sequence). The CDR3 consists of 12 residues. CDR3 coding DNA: TGCAGTGCTAACAGGGGGATCACTGAAGCTTTCTTT. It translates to CSANRGITEAFF.

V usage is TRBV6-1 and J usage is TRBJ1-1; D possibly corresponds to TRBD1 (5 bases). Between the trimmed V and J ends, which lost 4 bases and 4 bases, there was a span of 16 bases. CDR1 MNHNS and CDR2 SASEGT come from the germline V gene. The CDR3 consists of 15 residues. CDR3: CASSAIQGGVTEAFF. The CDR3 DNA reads TGTGCCAGCAGTGCCATTCAGGGAGGCGTCACTGAAGCTTTCTTT.

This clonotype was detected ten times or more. CDR3 sequence reads: CASSLVQGYGNTIYF. CDR3 coding DNA: TGTGCCAGCAGCTTAGTTCAGGGATACGGAAACACCATATATTTT. The chain recombines TRBV7-6 with TRBJ1-3; perhaps TRBD1 as D (5 bases). Germline CDR1 and CDR2: SGHVS and FNYEAQ. The V gene lost 1 base and the J gene lost 4 bases, with 11 bases spanning the gap. The length of the CDR3 is 15 residues.

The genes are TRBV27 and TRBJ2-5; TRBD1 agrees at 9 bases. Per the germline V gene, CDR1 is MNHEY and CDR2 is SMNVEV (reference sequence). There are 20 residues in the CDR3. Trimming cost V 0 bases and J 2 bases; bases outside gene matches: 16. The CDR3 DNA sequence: TGTGCCAGCAGTTTATCATGGGCGGGACAGGGTTTGGCCCCGCAAGAGACCCAGTACTTC. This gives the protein CASSLSWAGQGLAPQETQYF.

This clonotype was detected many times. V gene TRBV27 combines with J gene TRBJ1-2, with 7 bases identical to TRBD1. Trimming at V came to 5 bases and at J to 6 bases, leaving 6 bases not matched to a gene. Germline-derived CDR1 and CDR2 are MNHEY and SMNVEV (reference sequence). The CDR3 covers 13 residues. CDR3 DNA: TGTGCCAGCAGTCACAGGGGAACCGATGGCTACACCTTC. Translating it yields CASSHRGTDGYTF.

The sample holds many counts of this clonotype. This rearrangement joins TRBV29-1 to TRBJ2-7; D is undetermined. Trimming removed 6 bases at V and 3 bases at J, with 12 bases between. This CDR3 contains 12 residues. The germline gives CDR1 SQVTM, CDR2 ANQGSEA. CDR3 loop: CSVRMDIYEQYF. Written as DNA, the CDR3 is TGCAGCGTCCGGATGGATATCTACGAGCAGTACTTC.

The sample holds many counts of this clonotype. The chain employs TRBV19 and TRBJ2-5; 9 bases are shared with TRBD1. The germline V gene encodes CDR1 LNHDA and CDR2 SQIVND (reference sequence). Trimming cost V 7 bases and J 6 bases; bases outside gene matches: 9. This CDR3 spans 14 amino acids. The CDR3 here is CASMDPGQGKTQYF. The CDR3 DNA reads TGTGCCAGTATGGATCCGGGACAGGGAAAGACCCAGTACTTC.

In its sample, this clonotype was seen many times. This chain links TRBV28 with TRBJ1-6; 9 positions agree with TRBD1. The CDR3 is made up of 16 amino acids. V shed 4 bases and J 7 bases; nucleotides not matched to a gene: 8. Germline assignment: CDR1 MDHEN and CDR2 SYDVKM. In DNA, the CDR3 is TGTGCCAGCAGTTCCTTCGGGACAGGGTTCAATTCACCCCTCCACTTT. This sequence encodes CASSSFGTGFNSPLHF.

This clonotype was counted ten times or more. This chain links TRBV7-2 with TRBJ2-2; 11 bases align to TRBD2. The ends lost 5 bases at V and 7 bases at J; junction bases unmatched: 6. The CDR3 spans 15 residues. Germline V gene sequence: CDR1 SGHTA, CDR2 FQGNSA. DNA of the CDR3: TGTGCCAGCAGCGCCGTAGCGGGGGGGCACGGGGAGCTGTTTTTT. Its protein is CASSAVAGGHGELFF. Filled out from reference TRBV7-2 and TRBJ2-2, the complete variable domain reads GAGVSQSPSNKVTEKGKDVELRCDPISGHTALYWYRQSLGQGLEFLIYFQGNSAPDKSGLPSDRFSAERTGGSVSTLTIQRTQQEDSAVYLCASSAVAGGHGELFFGEGSRLTVL.

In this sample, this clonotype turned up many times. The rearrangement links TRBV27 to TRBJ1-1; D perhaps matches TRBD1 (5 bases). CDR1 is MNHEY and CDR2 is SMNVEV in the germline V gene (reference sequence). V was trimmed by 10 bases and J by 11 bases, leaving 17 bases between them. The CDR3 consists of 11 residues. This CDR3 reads CATRDPPAAFF. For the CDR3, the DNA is TGTGCCACCCGGGACCCCCCTGCGGCTTTCTTT.

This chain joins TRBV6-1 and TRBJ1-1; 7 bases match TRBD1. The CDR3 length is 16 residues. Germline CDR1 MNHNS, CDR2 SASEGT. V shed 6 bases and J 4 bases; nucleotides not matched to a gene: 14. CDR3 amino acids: CASSSPPQGSGTEAFF. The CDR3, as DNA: TGTGCCAGCAGCTCTCCCCCACAGGGGTCTGGCACTGAAGCTTTCTTT.

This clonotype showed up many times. The DNA for the CDR3 is TGTGCCAGCAGTTACCTTAGCGGGAGCACAGATACGCAGTATTTT. This encodes CASSYLSGSTDTQYF. This rearrangement joins TRBV27 to TRBJ2-3; TRBD2 matches at 7 bases. The germline V gene encodes CDR1 MNHEY and CDR2 SMNVEV (reference sequence). The CDR3 runs to 15 residues. V was pared by 4 bases and J by 0 bases, with 4 bases of the junction left unmatched.

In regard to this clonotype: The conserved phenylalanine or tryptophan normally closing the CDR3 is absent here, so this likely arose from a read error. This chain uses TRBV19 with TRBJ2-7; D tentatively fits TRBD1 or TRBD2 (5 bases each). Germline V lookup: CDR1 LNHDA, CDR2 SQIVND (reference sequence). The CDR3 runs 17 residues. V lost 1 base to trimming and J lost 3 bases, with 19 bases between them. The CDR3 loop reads CASSIAPDSQEVYEQYL. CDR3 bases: TGTGCCAGTAGTATAGCCCCCGACAGCCAGGAGGTCTACGAGCAGTACCTC.

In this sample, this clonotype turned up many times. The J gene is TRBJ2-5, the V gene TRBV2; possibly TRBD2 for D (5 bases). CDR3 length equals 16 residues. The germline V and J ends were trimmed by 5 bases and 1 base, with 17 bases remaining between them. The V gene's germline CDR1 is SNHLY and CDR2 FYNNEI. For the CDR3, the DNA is TGTGCCAGCAGTCGCCGGGGAGCGGAATTCCAAGAGACCCAGTACTTC. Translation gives CASSRRGAEFQETQYF. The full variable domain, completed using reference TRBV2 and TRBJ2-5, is EPEVTQTPSHQVTQMGQEVILRCVPISNHLYFYWYRQILGQKVEFLVSFYNNEISEKSEIFDDQFSVERPDGSNFTLKIRSTKLEDSAMYFCASSRRGAEFQETQYFGPGTRLLVL.

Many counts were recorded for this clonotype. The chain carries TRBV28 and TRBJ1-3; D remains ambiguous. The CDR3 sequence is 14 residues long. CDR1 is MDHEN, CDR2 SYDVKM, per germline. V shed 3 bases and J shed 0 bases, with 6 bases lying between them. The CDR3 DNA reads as TGTGCCAGCAGTTTTGGCGGCTCTGGAAACACCATATATTTT. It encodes CASSFGGSGNTIYF. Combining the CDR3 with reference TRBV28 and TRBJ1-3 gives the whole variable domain DVKVTQSSRYLVKRTGEKVFLECVQDMDHENMFWYRQDPGLGLRLIYFSYDVKMKEKGDIPEGYSVSREKKERFSLILESASTNQTSMYLCASSFGGSGNTIYFGEGSWLTVV.

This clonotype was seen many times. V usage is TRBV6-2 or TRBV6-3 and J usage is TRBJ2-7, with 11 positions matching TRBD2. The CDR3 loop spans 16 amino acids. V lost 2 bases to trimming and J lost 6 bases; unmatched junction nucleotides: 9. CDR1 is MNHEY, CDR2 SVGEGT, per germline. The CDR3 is CASSYVSGRASREQYF. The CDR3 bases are TGTGCCAGCAGTTACGTTAGCGGGAGGGCCTCCCGCGAGCAGTACTTC.

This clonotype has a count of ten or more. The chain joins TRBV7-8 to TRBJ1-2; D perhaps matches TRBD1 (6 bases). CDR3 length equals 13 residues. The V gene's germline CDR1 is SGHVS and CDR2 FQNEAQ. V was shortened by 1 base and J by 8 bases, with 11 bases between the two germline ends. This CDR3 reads CASSLGRGWGYTF. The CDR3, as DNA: TGTGCCAGCAGCTTAGGCAGGGGATGGGGCTACACCTTC.

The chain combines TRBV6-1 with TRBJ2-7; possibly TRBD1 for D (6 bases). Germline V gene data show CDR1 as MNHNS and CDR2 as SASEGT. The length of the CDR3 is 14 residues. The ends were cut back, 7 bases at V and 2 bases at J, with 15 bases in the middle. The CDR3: CASKGEWLTYEQYF. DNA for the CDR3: TGTGCCAGCAAGGGGGAGTGGTTGACCTACGAGCAGTACTTC.

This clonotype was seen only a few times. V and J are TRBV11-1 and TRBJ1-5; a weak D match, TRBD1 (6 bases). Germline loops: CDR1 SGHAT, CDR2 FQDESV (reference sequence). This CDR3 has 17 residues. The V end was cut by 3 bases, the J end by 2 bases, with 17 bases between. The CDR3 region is CASSFEGGTSGNQPQHF. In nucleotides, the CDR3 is TGTGCCAGCAGCTTCGAGGGGGGGACTTCGGGCAATCAGCCCCAGCATTTT.

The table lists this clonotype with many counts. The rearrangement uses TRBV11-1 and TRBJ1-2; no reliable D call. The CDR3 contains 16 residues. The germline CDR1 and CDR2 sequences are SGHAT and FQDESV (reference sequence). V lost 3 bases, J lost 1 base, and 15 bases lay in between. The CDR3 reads CASSLGRARFNYGYTF. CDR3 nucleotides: TGTGCCAGCAGCTTGGGGAGGGCAAGGTTTAACTATGGCTACACCTTC.

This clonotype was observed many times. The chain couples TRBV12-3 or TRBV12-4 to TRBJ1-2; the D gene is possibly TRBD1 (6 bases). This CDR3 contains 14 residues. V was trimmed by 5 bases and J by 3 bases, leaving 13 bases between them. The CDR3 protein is CASSQGSLDYGYTF. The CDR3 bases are TGTGCCAGCAGTCAGGGGTCGCTAGACTATGGCTACACCTTC.

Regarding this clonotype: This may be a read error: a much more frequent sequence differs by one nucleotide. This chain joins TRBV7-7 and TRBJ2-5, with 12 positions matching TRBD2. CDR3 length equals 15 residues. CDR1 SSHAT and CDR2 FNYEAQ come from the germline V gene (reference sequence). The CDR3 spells CASSLARTSGATQYF. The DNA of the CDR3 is TGTGCTAGCAGCTTAGCCAGGACTAGCGGGGCGACCCAGTACTTC.

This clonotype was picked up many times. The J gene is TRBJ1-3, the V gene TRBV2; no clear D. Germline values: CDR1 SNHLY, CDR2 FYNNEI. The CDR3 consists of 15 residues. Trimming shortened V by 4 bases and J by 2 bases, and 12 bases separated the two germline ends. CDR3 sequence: CASSGLGIAGNTIYF. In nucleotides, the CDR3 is TGTGCCAGCAGTGGTTTAGGGATTGCTGGAAACACCATATATTTT.